This record concerns one T cell receptor (beta chain) sequence. This clonotype was picked up many times. Its antigen remains unidentified. Nothing much larger sits one base from this clone, and base qualities are not available. Libraries came from 5' RACE. The sample was run on a NextSeq 500. Unique molecular identifiers were attached to individual cDNA molecules in the TCR library protocol so that sequencing error and PCR bias could be corrected. TCR alpha and beta chains were both sequenced, and the abundances of alpha and beta sequences in each sample were closely correlated with each other. Turning to the authors' computational methods: Decombinator V4 was used to perform V gene, J gene and CDR3 annotation of TCR sequences. Expanded TCRs were defined as changing significantly between any two time points under a Poisson model with p below 0.0001. Abundances of TCRs were expressed as counts per million after normalisation to the total number of TCRs sequenced in each sample. MAIT TCRs were defined by TRAV1-2 paired with TRAJ12, TRAJ20 or TRAJ33, and iNKT TCRs by TRAV10 paired with TRAJ18. VDJdb, accessed on 1 November 2021, was searched for TCRs annotated for CMV, EBV and SARS-CoV-2, and TCRs annotated for more than one antigen were excluded. In TCRdb, the public reads were trimmed at Q25 with fastp and aligned with MiXCR, with productive beta chains retained. Rows are combined by CDR3 protein, so each entry shows the most common genes and DNA. It is TCRdb's table, rather than the study itself, that gives the V and J calls and clone size. For this sample the table gives around 9,000 distinct CDR3 sequences, of which about 5% were detected only once. The top ten clonotypes cover roughly 10% of the sample.

The source of the sample is a study of early T cells in non-severe SARS-CoV-2 infection (dated by TCRdb to the early 2020s). Study-level background: TCR sequencing used bulk RNA from unsorted whole blood, so alpha and beta chains could not be paired. Beyond this particular receptor, the publication reports: VDJdb matching was skewed toward anti-spike CD8 responses, so virus-specific expansions were likely underestimated and private and CD4 specificities were missed.

From cysteine to phenylalanine, the CDR3 is 14 amino acids long. The CDR3 DNA has 42 bases and is translated from base 1. Reading the germline V gene (reference sequence) gives CDR1 MNHNY and CDR2 SVGAGI. Between the V and J ends, shortened by 6 bases and 6 bases respectively, the junction contains 15 bases. Set within a cohort of healthcare workers in London, UK, this nested case-control study involved weekly PCR testing of nasopharyngeal swabs along with blood sampling. Healthcare workers were recruited during the week of the UK lockdown, between 23 and 31 March 2020, and followed weekly for up to about 15 weeks.

The clonotype was recovered from an adult who was a healthcare worker with PCR-confirmed SARS-CoV-2 infection or an uninfected control (not recorded which). The sample consisted of whole blood. The rearrangement combines TRBV6-6 with TRBJ2-4; the D region possibly corresponds to TRBD2 (6 bases align). The sequenced DNA: TGTGCCAGCAGGATACCGGGAGCCGGAAACATTCAGTACTTC. Its translation is CASRIPGAGNIQYF.